A single sample gave rise to the 15 T cell receptor beta chains below, sequenced in a study of read filtering for tumor transcriptome and immune sequencing. From about 400 ng of RNA, a library with molecular barcoded alpha/delta and beta/gamma adaptors was made. Each CDR3 protein is one row after TCRdb ran MiXCR on the reads. This sample has over 50,000 distinct CDR3 sequences, with under 20% found just once. Sequencing was carried out using a population of CD138-negative cells sorted from bone marrow. All receptors derive from a donor over 35 with multiple myeloma.

The chain couples TRBV6-2 or TRBV6-3 to TRBJ1-1; possible D gene TRBD1, 5 bases. The CDR3 spans 14 residues. Germline V gene lookup returns CDR1 MNHEY and CDR2 SVGEGT. V was shortened by 7 bases and J by 6 bases, with 18 bases between the two germline ends. For the CDR3, the DNA is TGTGCCAGCATCTGGTCTCGGCTAGGGGCTGAAGCTTTCTTT. It is translated as CASIWSRLGAEAFF.

The sample holds many counts of this clonotype. The chain links TRBV27 to TRBJ1-4, with D tentatively TRBD1 (5 bases). The length of the CDR3 is 13 residues. Trimming cost V 1 base and J 13 bases, with 13 bases left between them. Germline V gene sequence: CDR1 MNHEY, CDR2 SMNVEV (reference sequence). CDR3 nucleotides: TGTGCCAGCAGTTTATTGGGGGAAACACGACTGTTTTTT. As protein: CASSLLGETRLFF.

This clonotype occurred a few times. This sequence joins TRBV4-1 and TRBJ2-3, with 13 bases matching TRBD2. The CDR3 is 18 amino acids. V lost 1 base and J lost 3; bases outside the gene matches: 7. Germline V gene lookup returns CDR1 MGHRA and CDR2 YSYEKL. The CDR3 reads CASSQASGTSGKTDTQYF. As DNA, the CDR3 is TGCGCCAGCAGCCAAGCGAGTGGGACTAGCGGGAAGACAGATACGCAGTATTTT.

This clonotype occurred many times. This chain joins TRBV10-1 and TRBJ2-1; perhaps TRBD1 as D (7 bases). The CDR3 length is 13 residues. Per germline, CDR1 WNHNN and CDR2 SYGVQD (reference sequence). The V and J ends lost 4 bases and 7 bases respectively, with 11 bases between them. DNA for the CDR3: TGCGCCAGCAGTGTGGCAGGGGGGAATGAGCAGTTCTTC. Translated, it gives CASSVAGGNEQFF.

Remarks on this clonotype: A clone one base away is much larger, so this may be a read error. The chain is built from TRBV12-5 and TRBJ2-5; the D call may be TRBD1 or TRBD2 (6 bases each). The CDR3 runs 15 residues. The V end was cut by 3 bases, the J end by 4 bases, with 15 bases between. Germline assignment: CDR1 LGHNT and CDR2 FRNRAP. The CDR3 DNA is TGTGCTAGTGGTTTCGGGGGCAGTCTGATAGAGACCCAGTACTTC. Amino acid sequence: CASGFGGSLIETQYF.

This clonotype showed up just a few times. This rearrangement joins TRBV6-1 to TRBJ1-1; no clear D. V lost 6 bases and J 3 bases, leaving 14 bases between the germline ends. Germline CDR1 is MNHNS and CDR2 is SASEGT. CDR3 size: 14 residues. In nucleotides, the CDR3 is TGTGCCAGCAGGGCCATCCTGGGTTACACTGAAGCTTTCTTT. Its protein is CASRAILGYTEAFF.

For this clonotype: An end of the junction differs from the germline gene, which may be a read error. The rearrangement uses TRBV29-1 and TRBJ1-1; D is uncertain. The CDR3 runs 13 residues. The V gene's germline CDR1 is SQVTM and CDR2 ANQGSEA. CDR3 residues: CSVAVGRNTEALF. In nucleotides, the CDR3 is TGCAGCGTTGCGGTAGGGAGAAACACTGAAGCTCTCTTT.

This clonotype showed up many times. Germline is not matched at one junction end, which may reflect a read error. The rearrangement uses TRBV25-1 and TRBJ2-7; D may be TRBD1 (5 bases). The germline gives CDR1 MGHDK, CDR2 SYGVNS. This CDR3 is 13 amino acids long. DNA for the CDR3: TGTGCCAGCGGTGACAGCTTTGACTACGAGCAGTACTTC. The encoded protein is CASGDSFDYEQYF.

This clonotype appeared many times. This sequence joins TRBV7-9 and TRBJ2-6, with a weak D call TRBD1 (5 bases). CDR1 and CDR2 from the germline V gene are SEHNR and FQNEAQ (reference sequence). CDR3 length equals 16 residues. The V gene lost 5 bases and the J gene lost 0 bases, with 11 bases spanning the gap. The CDR3 DNA reads TGTGCCAGCAGCGCCGACAGACCCTCTGGGGCCAACGTCCTGACTTTC. Its translation is CASSADRPSGANVLTF.

The chain carries TRBV20-1 and TRBJ2-1; 12 nucleotides align to TRBD2. The CDR3 is 15 amino acids. J was trimmed by 8 bases and V by 2 bases; bases with no gene match: 7. The germline CDR1 and CDR2 sequences are DFQATT and SNEGSKA (reference sequence). CDR3 in amino acids: CSARLLTSGSYEQFF. CDR3 nucleotides: TGCAGTGCTAGACTCTTGACTAGCGGGAGTTATGAGCAGTTCTTC.

This clonotype has at least ten counts. This sequence joins TRBV12-3 or TRBV12-4 and TRBJ1-1; 7 nucleotides agree with TRBD1. CDR3 length equals 15 residues. J was trimmed by 2 bases and V by 6 bases; bases with no gene match: 9. DNA for the CDR3: TGTGCCAGCAGGACACAGGGGCTTCAAAACACTGAAGCTTTCTTT. This codes for CASRTQGLQNTEAFF.

This clonotype was found many times. The gene calls are TRBV5-1 and TRBJ2-7, with unresolved D. The CDR3 has 11 amino acids. V lost 4 bases to trimming and J lost 12 bases, with 14 bases between them. The germline CDR1 and CDR2 sequences are SGHRS and YFSETQ. This CDR3 reads CASSIGREWYF. CDR3 DNA: TGCGCCAGCAGCATCGGACGAGAGTGGTACTTC.

This clonotype has a count of ten or more. CDR3 in DNA: TGTGCCAGTAGAACTAGCGGGGACAACACCGGGGAGCTGTTTTTT. Residues: CASRTSGDNTGELFF. The rearrangement joins TRBV19 to TRBJ2-2, with 10 bases identical to TRBD2. V shed 6 bases, J shed 2 bases, and the junction held 3 bases outside the gene matches. Per germline, CDR1 LNHDA and CDR2 SQIVND (reference sequence). This CDR3 region has 15 residues.

About this clonotype: A read error may explain this, as a much larger clone is one base away. The gene calls are TRBV29-1 and TRBJ1-2, with TRBD1 as a possible D gene (5 bases). The CDR3 is 13 residues long. Germline V gene data show CDR1 as SQVTM and CDR2 as ANQGSEA. The CDR3 here is CSTTPGTDYGYAF. CDR3 coding DNA: TGCAGTACCACCCCCGGGACGGACTATGGCTACGCCTTC.

A word on this clonotype: A read error may explain this, as a much larger clone is one base away. This sequence joins TRBV5-1 and TRBJ1-4; 8 bases agree with TRBD1. CDR1 is SGHRS, CDR2 YFSETQ, per germline. This CDR3 has 14 residues. The CDR3 sequence: CAGSADRVYEKLFF. CDR3 DNA sequence: TGCGCCGGCAGCGCGGACAGGGTCTATGAAAAACTGTTTTTT.